This TCR beta chain was found in a study of T-cell reconstitution after alpha-beta-depleted transplantation in children. General study findings and limits: Hyperexpanded clones declined; after one year, newly produced T cells mostly supplied diversity.

On this clonotype: Its antigen remains unknown. Just one base apart from a much larger clone, this may be a read error.

Preparation of the TCRbeta library involved a method that used unique molecular identifiers. From the PCR reads, TCRdb called clonotypes with MiXCR, one entry per CDR3 protein. The table includes 480,000 or so distinct CDR3 sequences, over 9.5% detected once. V gave up 2 bases and J gave up 3 bases, with 17 bases separating them. The CDR3 is made up of 17 amino acids. CDR1 is MDHEN, CDR2 SYDVKM, per germline. The sample here was PBMCs, taken before TCRalphabeta/CD19-depleted stem cell transplant. The V gene is TRBV28, the J gene TRBJ1-5; no definite D call. The TCR comes from a child aged 2 to 10 with inherited bone marrow failure, due to receive a stem cell transplant. CDR3 residues: CASSLARTAYINQPQHF. DNA for the CDR3: TGTGCCAGCAGTTTAGCGAGGACGGCATATATCAATCAGCCCCAGCATTTT.